This TCR beta chain was recovered during a study of cytomegalovirus exposure and HLA in healthy donors. As for the study in general: There were 85 million or so unique TCRs (from HLA-typed donors) in an early data release. Study results and caveats: Within a later analysis, the majority of CMV-associated TCR beta chains appeared HLA-restricted. An ancestry cluster, one associated with Asian ancestry, reportedly showed fewer N-insertions than the 666-donor mean in a later analysis. In presence/absence analyses, roughly uniform sequencing depth across donors was assumed.

A remark on this clone: Its antigen is unidentified.

The PCR used 60 Vbeta and 13 Jbeta primers. Using immunoSEQ multiplex PCR, the repertoire was profiled, and TCRdb retains in-frame clones only, with some absent. The table shows about 130,000 clones, with 80% occurring only once. The specimen was PBMCs. The origin of this receptor is a man aged 30-40 years in good health and CMV-seronegative.

CDR3 sequence: CASSSPARTGPSYTF. The CDR3 coding sequence is TGTGCCAGCAGTTCCCCGGCCAGGACAGGGCCAAGCTACACCTTC. The chain recombines TRBV28 with TRBJ1-2; TRBD1 matches at 8 bases. In germline, CDR1 is MDHEN, CDR2 SYDVKM. CDR3 length: 15 residues. V trimming: 4 bases; J trimming: 9 bases; junction bases outside the gene matches: 13.